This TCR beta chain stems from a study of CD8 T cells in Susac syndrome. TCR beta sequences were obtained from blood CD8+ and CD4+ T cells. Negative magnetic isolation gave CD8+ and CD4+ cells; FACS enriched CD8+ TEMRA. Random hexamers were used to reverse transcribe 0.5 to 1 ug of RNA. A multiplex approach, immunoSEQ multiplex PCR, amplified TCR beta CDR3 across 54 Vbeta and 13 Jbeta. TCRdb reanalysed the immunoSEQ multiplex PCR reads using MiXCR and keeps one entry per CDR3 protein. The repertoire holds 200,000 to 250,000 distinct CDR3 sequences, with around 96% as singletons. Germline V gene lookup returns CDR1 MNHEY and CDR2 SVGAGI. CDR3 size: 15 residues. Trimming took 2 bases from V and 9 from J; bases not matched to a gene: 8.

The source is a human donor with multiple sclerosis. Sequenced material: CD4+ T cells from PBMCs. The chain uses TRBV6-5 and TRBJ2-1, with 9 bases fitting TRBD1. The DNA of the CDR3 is TGTGCCAGCAGTTACCGGGACAGGGCGGGGACTGAGCAGTTCTTC. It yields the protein CASSYRDRAGTEQFF.